What follows are 18 T cell receptor beta chains derived from one specimen sequenced in a study of response to subunit inactivated influenza vaccine. Each CDR3 protein gets one entry after TCRdb re-called the RT-PCR reads with MiXCR. The sample has about 570,000 distinct CDR3 sequences, approximately 10% seen once. These data also formed part of another study, on T cells expressing NK-cell markers. This second study notes: The TCR beta cDNA came from 5'RACE template switching with UMIs.

The input for sequencing was PBMCs from blood, taken on the day of vaccination. Receptor source: a man aged 50 or older who received an inactivated influenza vaccine.

In this sample, this clonotype turned up a few times. The J gene is TRBJ2-7, the V gene TRBV30; possible D gene TRBD1, 6 bases. CDR3 size: 12 residues. The germline V and J ends were trimmed by 8 bases and 1 base, with 12 bases remaining between them. In germline, CDR1 is GTSNPN, CDR2 SVGIG (reference sequence). The CDR3 DNA sequence: TGTGCCCGTGAAGGGGGATCCTACGAGCAGTACTTC. It is translated as CAREGGSYEQYF. Looking up the rest from reference TRBV30 and TRBJ2-7 gives the full variable domain: SQTIHQWPATLVQPVGSPLSLECTVEGTSNPNLYWYRQAAGRGLQLLFYSVGIGQISSEVPQNLSASRPQDRQFILSSKKLLLSDSGFYLCAREGGSYEQYFGPGTRLTVT.

This clonotype was recorded a few times. The chain uses TRBV7-8 and TRBJ2-1; 8 bases align to TRBD2. There are 20 residues in the CDR3. V gave up 2 bases and J gave up 4 bases; unmatched junction bases: 19. Looked up from germline, CDR1 is SGHVS and CDR2 is FQNEAQ. The CDR3 DNA follows: TGTGCCAGCAGCTTAAATTACAATTTTTGGGAGCGGGAGTTTTACAATGAGCAGTTCTTC. It is translated as CASSLNYNFWEREFYNEQFF.

This clonotype occurred a few times. CDR3 nucleotide sequence: TGTGCCACCAGCAGAGATCAAGACACCGGGGAGCTGTTTTTT. Its protein product is CATSRDQDTGELFF. V and J are TRBV15 and TRBJ2-2; unclear D gene. CDR1 and CDR2 (germline): LNHNV, YYDKDF (reference sequence). CDR3 length: 14 residues. The ends were cut back, 0 bases at V and 3 bases at J, with 5 bases in the middle.

Comments on this clonotype: The conserved phenylalanine or tryptophan is not found at the CDR3 terminus, so this likely reflects a read error. The chain joins TRBV20-1 to TRBJ2-3; D gene uncertain. The germline V gene has CDR1 DFQATT and CDR2 SNEGSKA (reference sequence). This CDR3 has 14 amino acids. V lost 0 bases and J 2 bases, leaving 9 bases between the germline ends. CDR3 region: CSAREADATDTQYL. The CDR3 DNA sequence: TGCAGTGCTAGAGAGGCCGACGCCACAGATACGCAGTATTTA.

This clonotype was seen repeatedly, ten times or more. The chain joins TRBV12-3 or TRBV12-4 to TRBJ2-3; D is undetermined. The CDR3 has 14 amino acids. Trimming removed 6 bases from V and 9 bases from J, with 19 bases in between. This CDR3 is CASSLDRPLPTQYF. The CDR3 DNA is TGTGCCAGCAGCTTGGACCGACCTCTCCCCACGCAGTATTTT.

The gene calls are TRBV5-1 and TRBJ2-1; no clear D gene. Looked up from germline, CDR1 is SGHRS and CDR2 is YFSETQ. There are 15 residues in the CDR3. V was shortened by 4 bases and J by 3 bases, with 14 bases between the two germline ends. CDR3 region: CASSDRIGVYNEQFF. CDR3 sequence (DNA): TGCGCCAGCAGCGATCGGATAGGTGTCTACAATGAGCAGTTCTTC.

Only a few counts were recorded for this clonotype. The chain has TRBV10-3 and TRBJ2-7; D not certain. The germline V gene encodes CDR1 ENHRY and CDR2 SYGVKD. The germline V and J ends were trimmed by 4 bases and 5 bases, with 9 bases remaining between them. This CDR3 contains 12 residues. CDR3 nucleotide sequence: TGTGCCATCAGTGCGACTTACGACGAGCAGTACTTC. Translation gives CAISATYDEQYF.

This clonotype occurred a few times. The rearrangement joins TRBV20-1 to TRBJ2-1; 11 bases are a match to TRBD2. The CDR3 runs 16 residues. After removal of 5 bases from V and 2 bases from J, the junction contained 8 bases not matched to a gene. The germline CDR1 and CDR2 sequences are DFQATT and SNEGSKA (reference sequence). The CDR3 DNA sequence: TGCAGTGCTCTCTTTAGCGGGGGGGAAGCCTACAATGAGCAGTTCTTC. Translated: CSALFSGGEAYNEQFF.

This clonotype has a count of ten or more. The V gene is TRBV3-1, the J gene TRBJ2-1, with D uncertain. Trimming removed 1 base from V and 4 bases from J, with 11 bases in between. CDR3 size: 15 residues. In germline, CDR1 is LGHDT, CDR2 YNNKEL (reference sequence). The CDR3 nucleotides read TGTGCCAGCAGCCAAGCCTTGGGCAGATACAATGAGCAGTTCTTC. This encodes CASSQALGRYNEQFF.

This clonotype was detected many times. This sequence joins TRBV9 and TRBJ1-5; tentative D call: TRBD1 (5 bases). Germline-derived CDR1 and CDR2 are SGDLS and YYNGEE. V shed 3 bases and J shed 4 bases, with 14 bases lying between them. This CDR3 is built from 15 residues. This chain's CDR3 is CASSGGWGGNQPQHF. The CDR3 bases are TGTGCCAGCAGCGGCGGATGGGGGGGGAATCAGCCCCAGCATTTT.

This chain links TRBV30 with TRBJ2-7; 11 positions agree with TRBD2. Germline lookup yields CDR1 GTSNPN and CDR2 SVGIG (reference sequence). With V trimmed by 7 bases and J by 6 bases, 8 bases remained unmatched. The CDR3 contains 13 residues. The CDR3 bases are TGTGCCTACAACAGACTAGCGGGGACCGAGCAGTACTTC. This gives the protein CAYNRLAGTEQYF.

V and J are TRBV9 and TRBJ1-1; tentatively, D is TRBD1 (6 bases). Germline V gene data show CDR1 as SGDLS and CDR2 as YYNGEE. The CDR3 covers 15 residues. Trimming took 4 bases from V and 5 from J, leaving 18 bases between them. The CDR3 reads CASSPQGGGSTEAFF. The CDR3 DNA is TGTGCCAGCAGCCCCCAAGGAGGGGGGAGTACTGAAGCTTTCTTT.

The chain recombines TRBV28 with TRBJ2-2; no firm D call. This CDR3 is 16 amino acids long. The germline V gene encodes CDR1 MDHEN and CDR2 SYDVKM. Trimming removed 3 bases from V and 0 bases from J, with 11 bases in between. The CDR3 protein is CASSLDPAANTGELFF. The DNA of the CDR3 is TGTGCCAGCAGTTTGGACCCTGCTGCGAACACCGGGGAGCTGTTTTTT.

Many counts were recorded for this clonotype. The CDR3 protein is CSVEGTGYEQYF. CDR3 DNA sequence: TGCAGCGTTGAAGGGACAGGCTACGAGCAGTACTTC. The chain recombines TRBV29-1 with TRBJ2-7, with TRBD1 matching 7 bases. The CDR3 loop spans 12 amino acids. V dropped 1 base and J dropped 3; count of bases not matched to a gene: 0. Germline CDR1 and CDR2: SQVTM and ANQGSEA.

In this sample, this clonotype turned up a few times. Written as DNA, the CDR3 is TGTGCCAGCAGCCAAGAGGTCCGGCGGGTAAGCACAGATACGCAGTATTTT. Protein sequence: CASSQEVRRVSTDTQYF. The gene calls are TRBV4-2 and TRBJ2-3; D perhaps matches TRBD2 (5 bases). The germline V gene has CDR1 LGHNA and CDR2 YNFKEQ. This CDR3 is built from 17 residues. The V and J ends lost 0 bases and 0 bases respectively, with 13 bases between them.

This clonotype showed up many times. The chain has TRBV12-3 or TRBV12-4 and TRBJ2-7, with a weak D call TRBD1 (5 bases). This CDR3 is 15 amino acids long. V lost 3 bases and J lost 2, with 14 bases in between. Here the CDR3 DNA reads TGTGCCAGCAGTTTTCGGGCAGGGCCCACCTACGAGCAGTACTTC. Translation gives CASSFRAGPTYEQYF.

The CDR3 nucleotides are TGTGCCAGCATGGGGGAAAAACCTCCCGGGACTGCAACTAATGAAAAACTGTTTTTT. Translating it yields CASMGEKPPGTATNEKLFF. The chain carries TRBV2 and TRBJ1-4, with D tentatively TRBD1 (5 bases). CDR1 is SNHLY and CDR2 is FYNNEI in the germline V gene. V lost 7 bases, J lost 0 bases, and 24 bases lay in between. There are 19 residues in the CDR3. Supplemented by reference TRBV2 and TRBJ1-4, the full variable domain reads EPEVTQTPSHQVTQMGQEVILRCVPISNHLYFYWYRQILGQKVEFLVSFYNNEISEKSEIFDDQFSVERPDGSNFTLKIRSTKLEDSAMYFCASMGEKPPGTATNEKLFFGSGTQLSVL.

The sample holds a few counts of this clonotype. The V and J genes are TRBV20-1 and TRBJ2-1; 8 nucleotides align to TRBD2. Germline lookup yields CDR1 DFQATT and CDR2 SNEGSKA (reference sequence). CDR3 length: 13 amino acids. After removal of 1 base from V and 9 bases from J, the junction contained 5 bases not matched to a gene. The CDR3 sequence: CSARAGGGSEQFF. The CDR3 DNA sequence: TGCAGTGCTAGAGCGGGAGGGGGTAGTGAGCAGTTCTTC.